What follows are 9 T cell receptor beta chains derived from one specimen sequenced in a study of breast tumors, draining lymph nodes, adjacent tissues. From the multiplex PCR reads, TCRdb called clonotypes with MiXCR, one entry per CDR3 protein. Of 45,000 to 65,000 distinct CDR3 sequences in the sample, roughly two fifths were seen once. The sample consisted of breast tumor tissue. The receptors come from a female donor with breast cancer. Some clones in this sample may be carry-over from other donors' samples.

This clonotype came up once. The chain recombines TRBV29-1 with TRBJ2-1; 12 bases are shared with TRBD2. Trimming took 5 bases from V and 5 from J; bases not matched to a gene: 7. Germline CDR1 SQVTM, CDR2 ANQGSEA. CDR3 length: 15 residues. In nucleotides, the CDR3 is TGCAGCGTTACGGGACTAGCGGGTATCAACAATGAGCAGTTCTTC. This sequence encodes CSVTGLAGINNEQFF.

V gene TRBV20-1 combines with J gene TRBJ1-5; D gene uncertain. CDR1 is DFQATT and CDR2 is SNEGSKA in the germline V gene (reference sequence). The CDR3 runs to 13 residues. The ends were cut back, 0 bases at V and 4 bases at J, with 7 bases in the middle. CDR3: CSARDTINQPQHF. CDR3 bases: TGCAGTGCTAGAGATACAATTAATCAGCCCCAGCATTTT.

There are many counts of this clonotype. This chain uses TRBV24-1 with TRBJ2-1, with 8 bases aligning to TRBD1. V lost 3 bases to trimming and J lost 1 base; unmatched junction nucleotides: 10. This CDR3 region has 18 residues. The germline V gene encodes CDR1 KGHDR and CDR2 SFDVKD. In DNA form, the CDR3 reads TGTGCCACCAGTGATAGGTCCAGGGGGCTTGGGTCCTACAATGAGCAGTTCTTC. It codes for CATSDRSRGLGSYNEQFF.

At least ten counts were recorded for this clonotype. The chain is built from TRBV3-1 and TRBJ2-5; the D call may be TRBD1 or TRBD2 (5 bases each). V was shortened by 0 bases and J by 1 base, with 6 bases between the two germline ends. The CDR3 totals 14 residues. CDR1 LGHDT and CDR2 YNNKEL come from the germline V gene (reference sequence). The CDR3 loop reads CASSQDGGQETQYF. CDR3 coding DNA: TGTGCCAGCAGCCAAGATGGGGGCCAAGAGACCCAGTACTTC.

This clonotype was seen repeatedly, ten times or more. V gene TRBV5-6 combines with J gene TRBJ1-2; D possibly corresponds to TRBD1 (6 bases). Germline V gene lookup returns CDR1 SGHDT and CDR2 YYEEEE. V was shortened by 1 base and J by 8 bases, with 12 bases between the two germline ends. This CDR3 contains 13 residues. CDR3 loop: CASSLWDTQGYTF. The DNA of the CDR3 is TGTGCCAGCAGCTTGTGGGACACTCAAGGCTACACCTTC.

The table lists this clonotype with many counts. The chain carries TRBV29-1 and TRBJ2-3; D may be TRBD1 or TRBD2 (5 bases each). Germline CDR1 and CDR2: SQVTM and ANQGSEA. Trimming removed 3 bases from V and 0 bases from J, with 10 bases in between. The CDR3 has 14 amino acids. Here the CDR3 DNA reads TGCAGCGTTGAGAGGGGATGGAGCACAGATACGCAGTATTTT. It translates to CSVERGWSTDTQYF.

This clonotype was seen ten or more times. The chain is built from TRBV2 and TRBJ1-2, with D possibly matching TRBD1 (5 bases). V lost 2 bases to trimming and J lost 8 bases, with 12 bases between them. CDR3 length: 13 residues. Germline-derived CDR1 and CDR2 are SNHLY and FYNNEI. CDR3 nucleotide sequence: TGTGCCAGCAGTGAAAGCAGGGTTAGAGGCTACACCTTC. Its translation: CASSESRVRGYTF.

This clonotype appeared once. An end of the junction does not agree with germline; a read error may underlie this. CDR3 coding DNA: TGTGCCACCAGTAGAGAGGGGACAGGGATGGGGCCCCAGCATTTT. Translating it yields CATSREGTGMGPQHF. V gene TRBV15 combines with J gene TRBJ1-5; 9 bases are a match to TRBD1. This CDR3 has 15 amino acids. The V gene's germline CDR1 is LNHNV and CDR2 YYDKDF (reference sequence). The variable domain in full, with the rest retrieved from reference TRBV15 and TRBJ1-5, is DAMVIQNPRYQVTQFGKPVTLSCSQTLNHNVMYWYQQKSSQAPKLLFHYYDKDFNNEADTPDNFQSRRPNTSFCFLDIRSPGLGDTAMYLCATSREGTGMGPQHFGDGTRLSIL.

Ten or more counts support this clonotype. The chain carries TRBV3-1 and TRBJ2-7; D could derive from TRBD1 or TRBD2 (5 bases each). The germline gives CDR1 LGHDT, CDR2 YNNKEL (reference sequence). The V end was cut by 0 bases, the J end by 9 bases, with 18 bases between. CDR3 length: 15 residues. This CDR3 is CASSQEPGTWGRQYF. The CDR3 DNA follows: TGTGCCAGCAGCCAAGAACCCGGGACCTGGGGGAGGCAGTACTTC.